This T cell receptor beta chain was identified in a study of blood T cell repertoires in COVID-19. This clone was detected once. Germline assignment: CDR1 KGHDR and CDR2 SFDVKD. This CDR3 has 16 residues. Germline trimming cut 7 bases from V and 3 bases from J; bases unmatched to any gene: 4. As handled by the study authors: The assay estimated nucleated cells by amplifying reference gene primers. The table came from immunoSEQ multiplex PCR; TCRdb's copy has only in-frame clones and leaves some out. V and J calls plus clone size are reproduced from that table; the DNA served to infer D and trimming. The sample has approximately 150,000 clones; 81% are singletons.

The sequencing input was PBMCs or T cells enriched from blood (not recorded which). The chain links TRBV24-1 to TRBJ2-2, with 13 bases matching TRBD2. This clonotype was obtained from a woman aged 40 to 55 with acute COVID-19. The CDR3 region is CATRGTSGTHTGELFF. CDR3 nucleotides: TGTGCCACCAGGGGGACTAGCGGGACACACACCGGGGAGCTGTTTTTT.